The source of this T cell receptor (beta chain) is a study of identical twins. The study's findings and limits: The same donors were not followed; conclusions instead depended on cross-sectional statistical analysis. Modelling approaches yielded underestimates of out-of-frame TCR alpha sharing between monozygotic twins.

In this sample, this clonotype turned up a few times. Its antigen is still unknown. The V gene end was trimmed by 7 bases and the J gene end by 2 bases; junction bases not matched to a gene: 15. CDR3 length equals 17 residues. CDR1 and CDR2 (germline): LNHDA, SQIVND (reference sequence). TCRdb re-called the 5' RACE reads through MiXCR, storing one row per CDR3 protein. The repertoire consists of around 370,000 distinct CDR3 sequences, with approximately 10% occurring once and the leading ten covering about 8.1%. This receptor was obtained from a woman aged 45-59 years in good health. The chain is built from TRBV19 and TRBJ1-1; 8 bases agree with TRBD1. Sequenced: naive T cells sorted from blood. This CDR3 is CASTPTQGAGGNTEAFF. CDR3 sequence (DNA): TGTGCCAGTACCCCCACTCAGGGGGCCGGGGGAAACACTGAAGCTTTCTTT. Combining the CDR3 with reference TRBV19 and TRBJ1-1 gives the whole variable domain DGGITQSPKYLFRKEGQNVTLSCEQNLNHDAMYWYRQDPGQGLRLIYYSQIVNDFQKGDIAEGYSVSREKKESFPLTVTSAQKNPTAFYLCASTPTQGAGGNTEAFFGQGTRLTVV.